The T cell receptor (beta chain) under discussion was sequenced for a study of regulatory T cells in long-lasting Graves disease. Across the whole study: Graves' patients who were just diagnosed had used antithyroid drugs for under 3 months.

Documented time point: newly diagnosed GD, antithyroid drugs for less than 3 months. RNA extracted from PBMCs served as the sequencing template. This clonotype has at least ten counts. Its antigen remains unknown. V lost 4 bases and J lost 4, with 13 bases in between. Germline V lookup: CDR1 SGHDN, CDR2 FVKESK. The CDR3 covers 15 residues. Both iRepertoire HTBI primers and Arm-PCR of CDR3 regions were used to build the TCR beta libraries. TCRdb redid the calling of the multiplex PCR reads with MiXCR, one entry per CDR3 protein. The table records about 220,000 distinct CDR3 sequences, less than 20% of them present only once. Study results and limitations: Persistent-disease Graves' patients showed less TCR diversity than new cases.

These records were also assigned to another study, of T cells in Graves' hyperthyroidism and ophthalmopathy. That source adds: First-round RT-PCR targeting the TCR CDR3 was performed with the HTBI primer set.

The chain employs TRBV14 and TRBJ2-2, with D tentatively TRBD1 (6 bases). The specimen comprised peripheral blood mononuclear cells (PBMCs), sampled at new diagnosis, from a patient treated with antithyroid drugs. The TCR sequence derives from a woman aged 25 to 45 with Graves disease. For the CDR3, the DNA is TGTGCCAGCAGCCGGAACAGGGTCGGCACCGGGGAGCTGTTTTTT. It codes for CASSRNRVGTGELFF.